This TCR beta chain is from a study of blood T cell repertoires in COVID-19. About the research overall: Sample material is recorded as cDNA or gDNA derived from T cells, B-cell-depleted T cells, or PBMCs.

Enrolled during active infection, Seattle patients were then followed longitudinally. Per the study methods: Researchers report that nucleated cell counts were estimated from reference gene primer amplification. TCRdb's table, derived via immunoSEQ multiplex PCR, lists solely in-frame clones and lacks some. V and J calls and clone size are copied from that table; D and trimming were computed from the DNA. There are about 530,000 clones in the sample; approximately 91% occur only once, and roughly 7.4% lies in the top ten. The CDR3 has 13 residues. CDR1 is MDHEN and CDR2 is SYDVKM in the germline V gene. V lost 11 bases to trimming and J lost 1 base, with 12 bases between them.

This chain links TRBV28 with TRBJ1-5, with D maybe TRBD1 (6 bases). The sequence was obtained from a woman aged 45-60 years with COVID-19, enrolled during active disease. Sample: peripheral blood. CDR3 nucleotide sequence: TGTGCCGCCGGGGGGCGCAGCAATCAGCCCCAGCATTTT. Translated: CAAGGRSNQPQHF.